The 24 T cell receptor beta chains presented below share a single source sample, sequenced in a study of T cell repertoires in cytomegalovirus infection. TCRdb itself ran the reads through MiXCR, one entry per CDR3 protein. The data hold about 130,000 distinct CDR3 sequences, with roughly 8.2% observed a single time. Sequenced material: PBMCs. The receptors were sampled from a human donor in good health (CMV status not recorded). Some clones in this sample may be carry-over from other donors' samples.

This clonotype has a handful of counts. The rearrangement joins TRBV20-1 to TRBJ2-2, with D perhaps TRBD1 or TRBD2 (5 bases each). The ends were cut back, 4 bases at V and 5 bases at J, with 11 bases in the middle. The CDR3 has 13 residues. Germline CDR1 reads DFQATT; CDR2 reads SNEGSKA (reference sequence). CDR3 residues: CSAKRQGTGELFF. The CDR3 nucleotides are TGCAGTGCTAAGCGGCAGGGTACCGGGGAGCTGTTTTTT.

Many counts were recorded for this clonotype. This rearrangement joins TRBV6-1 to TRBJ1-1, with TRBD1 as a possible D gene (6 bases). Germline V gene data show CDR1 as MNHNS and CDR2 as SASEGT. The CDR3 totals 13 residues. Trimming pared 8 bases from V and 0 bases from J, leaving 10 bases between. CDR3 sequence: CASLDRVNTEAFF. CDR3 nucleotide sequence: TGTGCCAGCTTGGACAGAGTGAACACTGAAGCTTTCTTT.

This clonotype was detected many times. This sequence joins TRBV2 and TRBJ2-3; D is perhaps TRBD2 (6 bases). The V and J ends lost 6 bases and 4 bases respectively, with 17 bases between them. The CDR3 contains 15 residues. Germline V lookup: CDR1 SNHLY, CDR2 FYNNEI. CDR3 in amino acids: CASSSLGGYSDTQYF. CDR3 DNA sequence: TGTGCCAGCAGCTCTTTGGGGGGTTATTCAGATACGCAGTATTTT.

This clonotype was seen more than once but under ten times. The chain recombines TRBV6-5 with TRBJ1-2; TRBD1 aligns across 10 bases. Trimming at V came to 2 bases and at J to 3 bases, leaving 12 bases not matched to a gene. CDR3 length: 18 amino acids. Germline values: CDR1 MNHEY, CDR2 SVGAGI. The CDR3 here is CASSYAGTGAQKDYGYTF. The CDR3 DNA follows: TGTGCCAGCAGTTACGCCGGGACAGGGGCCCAGAAGGACTATGGCTACACCTTC.

This clonotype was seen at least ten times. The genes are TRBV12-3 or TRBV12-4 and TRBJ2-2; D not certain. V was shortened by 5 bases and J by 2 bases, with 9 bases between the two germline ends. The CDR3 consists of 14 residues. This CDR3 reads CASSPDRNTGELFF. The CDR3 bases are TGTGCCAGCAGTCCAGACCGAAACACCGGGGAGCTGTTTTTT.

This clonotype was found many times. The chain uses TRBV5-1 and TRBJ1-3; no reliable D call. With 0 bases removed from V and 0 bases from J, the gap between germline ends came to 10 bases. Germline V gene sequence: CDR1 SGHRS, CDR2 YFSETQ. This CDR3 spans 16 amino acids. This CDR3 is CASSLEGAFSGNTIYF. CDR3 in DNA: TGCGCCAGCAGCTTGGAGGGAGCTTTCTCTGGAAACACCATATATTTT.

In this sample, this clonotype turned up many times. The chain combines TRBV20-1 with TRBJ2-4, with a weak D call TRBD2 (5 bases). Germline-derived CDR1 and CDR2 are DFQATT and SNEGSKA (reference sequence). V lost 0 bases to trimming and J lost 0 bases, with 9 bases between them. The CDR3 length is 15 residues. The CDR3 sequence is CSARDRGIAKNIQYF. CDR3 nucleotide sequence: TGCAGTGCTAGAGATCGAGGGATAGCCAAAAACATTCAGTACTTC.

This clonotype was seen a handful of times. CDR3: CASSVGGEGPYEQYF. The CDR3, as DNA: TGTGCCAGCAGCGTAGGGGGGGAGGGCCCCTACGAGCAGTACTTC. This sequence joins TRBV9 and TRBJ2-7, with 7 bases that match TRBD2. Germline V gene lookup returns CDR1 SGDLS and CDR2 YYNGEE. V trimming: 0 bases; J trimming: 2 bases; junction bases outside the gene matches: 5. The CDR3 loop spans 15 amino acids.

The sample holds many counts of this clonotype. This rearrangement joins TRBV12-3 or TRBV12-4 to TRBJ1-3, with D unresolved. Between the trimmed V and J ends, which lost 8 bases and 3 bases, there was a span of 8 bases. The CDR3 consists of 12 residues. Written as DNA, the CDR3 is TGTGCCAGCTACTTGGGTGGAAACACCATATATTTT. As protein: CASYLGGNTIYF.

Ten or more counts support this clonotype. V is TRBV5-6 and J is TRBJ2-3; D is unresolved. The CDR3 loop spans 12 amino acids. V was trimmed by 7 bases and J by 5 bases, leaving 11 bases between them. Germline CDR1 is SGHDT and CDR2 is YYEEEE. In nucleotides, the CDR3 is TGTGCCAGCTACGCATATGGAGATACGCAGTATTTT. As protein: CASYAYGDTQYF.

In regard to this clonotype: Just one base apart from a much larger clone, this may be a read error. This sequence joins TRBV29-1 and TRBJ2-1, with D possibly being TRBD1 or TRBD2 (5 bases each). The germline V gene encodes CDR1 SQVTM and CDR2 ANQGSEA. The CDR3 sequence is 14 residues long. Here the CDR3 DNA reads TGCAGCGTTGAAGGAGGGGTACCCTACAATGAGCAGTGCTTC. Residues: CSVEGGVPYNEQCF.

This clonotype was seen many times. The V gene is TRBV7-9, the J gene TRBJ1-5, with no clear D. In germline, CDR1 is SEHNR, CDR2 FQNEAQ (reference sequence). The CDR3 totals 13 residues. V was cut by 2 bases and J by 9 bases, with 11 bases left in between. CDR3 in amino acids: CASSLQTGGPQHF. CDR3 sequence (DNA): TGTGCCAGCAGCTTACAAACCGGTGGGCCCCAGCATTTT.

This clonotype was seen ten or more times. This chain connects TRBV5-1 to TRBJ2-1, with 8 bases matching TRBD2. Germline V gene data show CDR1 as SGHRS and CDR2 as YFSETQ. The CDR3 length is 16 residues. V was pared by 0 bases and J by 0 bases, with 2 bases of the junction left unmatched. The chain's CDR3 is CASSLGGGSSYNEQFF. CDR3 DNA: TGCGCCAGCAGCTTGGGCGGGGGGAGCTCCTACAATGAGCAGTTCTTC.

This clonotype showed up many times. The chain links TRBV7-8 to TRBJ1-2; D call uncertain. Germline CDR1 reads SGHVS; CDR2 reads FQNEAQ. The V and J ends lost 3 bases and 8 bases respectively, with 13 bases between them. The CDR3 runs to 13 residues. CDR3: CASSFSRGGGYTF. CDR3 bases: TGTGCCAGCAGCTTCTCCCGGGGTGGCGGCTACACCTTC.

Ten or more counts support this clonotype. The rearrangement joins TRBV2 to TRBJ1-2; 8 bases agree with TRBD1. This CDR3 comprises 13 residues. Germline CDR1 reads SNHLY; CDR2 reads FYNNEI. J was trimmed by 4 bases and V by 11 bases; bases with no gene match: 9. The CDR3 here is CAAGQGGSYGYTF. The CDR3 DNA is TGTGCCGCCGGACAGGGCGGATCCTATGGCTACACCTTC.

This clonotype was seen many times. The chain employs TRBV7-9 and TRBJ1-2; no clear D gene. Between the trimmed V and J ends, which lost 5 bases and 8 bases, there was a span of 12 bases. This CDR3 has 12 residues. Germline values: CDR1 SEHNR, CDR2 FQNEAQ (reference sequence). CDR3 DNA: TGTGCCAGCAGCACCGATACGCTGGGCTACACCTTC. Amino acids: CASSTDTLGYTF. The full variable domain, rest sourced from reference TRBV7-9 and TRBJ1-2, is DTGVSQNPRHKITKRGQNVTFRCDPISEHNRLYWYRQTLGQGPEFLTYFQNEAQLEKSRLLSDRFSAERPKGSFSTLEIQRTEQGDSAMYLCASSTDTLGYTFGSGTRLTVV.

This clonotype has a single count. This may arise from a read error, as a much more abundant clone is one base away. The V gene is TRBV6-8, the J gene TRBJ2-7; D is uncertain. This CDR3 region has 13 residues. Germline CDR1 reads MNHGY; CDR2 reads SAAAGT. V gave up 0 bases and J gave up 7 bases, with 10 bases separating them. CDR3 sequence: CASSYSPVWEQYF. The CDR3 DNA is TGTGCCAGCAGTTACTCACCCGTGTGGGAGCAGTACTTC.

The CDR3 protein is CASSLQLFTDTQYF. The CDR3, as DNA: TGTGCCAGCAGCTTACAACTGTTCACAGATACGCAGTATTTT. The chain joins TRBV7-6 to TRBJ2-3; D is unclear. The CDR3 contains 14 residues. Germline CDR1 and CDR2: SGHVS and FNYEAQ. V gave up 2 bases and J gave up 2 bases, with 8 bases separating them.

With regard to this clonotype: This may be a read error, as it is one base from a much larger clone. The chain recombines TRBV28 with TRBJ1-5, with TRBD1 identical over 7 bases. The germline V gene has CDR1 MDHEN and CDR2 SYDVKM. The CDR3 is 19 amino acids. The DNA for the CDR3 is TGTGCCAGCAGTTTACGAGACAGGGTGAATCAGTATAGCAATCAGCCCCAGCTTTTT. Residues: CASSLRDRVNQYSNQPQLF.

The CDR3 reads CSARPSGSQETQYF. In DNA form, the CDR3 reads TGCAGTGCTAGACCCTCGGGAAGCCAAGAGACCCAGTACTTC. The V and J genes are TRBV20-1 and TRBJ2-5; a possible D gene is TRBD2 (5 bases). The V and J ends lost 2 bases and 1 base respectively, with 11 bases between them. CDR1 and CDR2 (germline): DFQATT, SNEGSKA (reference sequence). The CDR3 consists of 14 residues.

This clonotype showed up just once. V and J are TRBV5-1 and TRBJ2-6, with TRBD1 identical over 7 bases. In germline, CDR1 is SGHRS, CDR2 YFSETQ. Trimming cost V 3 bases and J 0 bases; bases outside gene matches: 0. The CDR3 loop spans 15 amino acids. The DNA of the CDR3 is TGCGCCAGCAGCTGGGACAGCTCTGGGGCCAACGTCCTGACTTTC. This translates into CASSWDSSGANVLTF.

This clonotype appeared many times. V is TRBV28 and J is TRBJ2-5; TRBD1 matches 8 bases. With V trimmed by 6 bases and J by 4 bases, 10 bases remained unmatched. Germline loops: CDR1 MDHEN, CDR2 SYDVKM. There are 15 residues in the CDR3. Here the CDR3 reads CASSFTARGRETQYF. For the CDR3, the DNA is TGTGCCAGCAGCTTTACGGCCAGGGGGCGAGAGACCCAGTACTTC.

In its sample, this clonotype was seen many times. The rearrangement uses TRBV6-5 and TRBJ2-7; 10 nucleotides align to TRBD1. The ends lost 1 base at V and 2 bases at J; junction bases unmatched: 5. Germline CDR1 reads MNHEY; CDR2 reads SVGAGI. CDR3 length: 16 amino acids. The DNA for the CDR3 is TGTGCCAGCAGTTACTTACCCGGGACAGGGGCCTACGAGCAGTACTTC. Translation gives CASSYLPGTGAYEQYF.

This clonotype showed up many times. V and J are TRBV28 and TRBJ1-1; 9 bases match TRBD1. The CDR3 extends over 13 amino acids. V shed 5 bases, J shed 7 bases, and the junction held 5 bases outside the gene matches. Germline assignment: CDR1 MDHEN and CDR2 SYDVKM. Here the CDR3 DNA reads TGTGCCAGCAGTCAGGACAGGGGACTTGAAGCTTTCTTT. Translation: CASSQDRGLEAFF.